This TCR beta chain originates from a study of T cell changes during pregnancy in multiple sclerosis (dated by TCRdb to the late 2010s). Broadly, across the study: Changes in the T cell repertoire over the course of pregnancy were examined in this study in women with multiple sclerosis.

Comments on this clone: The antigen this receptor binds is unknown. The input lacks base qualities; no much larger clone sits a single base away.

Library preparation was by the immunoSEQ multiplex PCR assay. TCRdb provides this immuneACCESS table in a form limited to in-frame rearrangements. Some clones are lacking; in checked studies, under half of them reflect an unresolved V gene, and why the rest are absent is not known. This sample comprises 19,000 or so clones, around 90% of them detected only once. 10% to 15% of the sample is held by the ten biggest clonotypes. Between the V and J ends, shortened by 2 bases and 6 bases respectively, the junction contains 11 bases. From the cysteine up to the phenylalanine, the CDR3 has a length of 13 residues. This entry keeps only the CDR3 DNA: 39 bases, framed from base 1. The germline V gene sets CDR1 to SGHTA and CDR2 to FQGTGA.

This TCR was recovered from a female donor in good health, enrolled as a control in a pregnancy study. The material sequenced was CD8+ T cells from peripheral blood mononuclear cells, taken after pregnancy. Here the chain combines TRBV7-3 and TRBJ2-7; the D region possibly corresponds to TRBD1 (5 bases align). The bases read TGTGCCAGCAGCTTACTTGGGGCCGCCGAGCAGTACTTC. This codes for CASSLLGAAEQYF.